The 13 T cell receptor beta chains below come from one sample, sequenced in a study of CD8 T cells in ankylosing spondylitis. TCRdb reanalysed the 5' RACE reads using MiXCR and keeps one entry per CDR3 protein. The data contain 250,000 or so distinct CDR3 sequences, approximately 12% of them singletons. The source material was blood, either unsorted or a sorted T cell fraction (not recorded which). The origin of the receptors is a male donor with ankylosing spondylitis or in good health (not recorded which).

This clonotype was recorded many times. This chain links TRBV5-5 with TRBJ1-2; D is undetermined. The CDR3 is made up of 12 amino acids. V gave up 0 bases and J gave up 5 bases, with 5 bases separating them. Germline V gene lookup returns CDR1 SGHKS and CDR2 YYEKEE (reference sequence). The CDR3 reads CASSLEHYGYTF. As DNA, the CDR3 is TGTGCCAGCAGCTTGGAGCATTATGGCTACACCTTC.

V is TRBV28 and J is TRBJ2-2, with TRBD2 matching 11 bases. Losses at the gene ends were 6 bases for V and 6 bases for J; bases not matched to a gene: 9. This CDR3 is 16 amino acids long. CDR1 is MDHEN and CDR2 is SYDVKM in the germline V gene. CDR3 sequence reads: CASSGKLAGVAGELFF. CDR3 in DNA: TGTGCCAGCAGCGGAAAACTAGCGGGGGTAGCCGGGGAGCTGTTTTTT.

This rearrangement joins TRBV7-3 to TRBJ2-3; no reliable D call. V shed 3 bases and J shed 4 bases, with 14 bases lying between them. CDR3 length: 15 amino acids. Germline values: CDR1 SGHTA, CDR2 FQGTGA. Written as DNA, the CDR3 is TGTGCCAGCAGCTTTTCGCCCGGTGGGTCAGATACGCAGTATTTT. This encodes CASSFSPGGSDTQYF.

This clonotype was seen at least ten times. The rearrangement joins TRBV7-8 to TRBJ2-1; TRBD1 is a possible D gene (5 bases). This CDR3 region has 14 residues. Germline V gene data show CDR1 as SGHVS and CDR2 as FQNEAQ. Trimming left V 2 bases short and J 6 bases short, with 11 bases between. CDR3 amino acids: CASSLFRVANEQFF. Here the CDR3 DNA reads TGTGCCAGCAGCTTATTCAGGGTAGCCAATGAGCAGTTCTTC.

This chain uses TRBV5-1 with TRBJ2-1; 9 positions agree with TRBD1. This CDR3 has 16 amino acids. With V trimmed by 5 bases and J by 0 bases, 6 bases remained unmatched. Germline V gene sequence: CDR1 SGHRS, CDR2 YFSETQ. This chain's CDR3 is CASSPGQGPSYNEQFF. CDR3 bases: TGCGCCAGCAGTCCGGGACAGGGACCCTCCTACAATGAGCAGTTCTTC.

The chain combines TRBV28 with TRBJ2-5, with 9 bases lining up with TRBD2. The CDR3 is made up of 17 amino acids. Germline V gives CDR1 MDHEN, CDR2 SYDVKM. After removal of 1 base from V and 1 base from J, the junction contained 7 bases not matched to a gene. The CDR3 DNA is TGTGCCAGCAGTTTATTAGGGCTAGCGGGGAGCCAAGAGACCCAGTACTTC. This codes for CASSLLGLAGSQETQYF.

This clonotype was recorded at least ten times. The chain joins TRBV20-1 to TRBJ2-2; the D gene is possibly TRBD2 (6 bases). This CDR3 region has 11 residues. V lost 6 bases to trimming and J lost 10 bases, with 12 bases between them. Per germline, CDR1 DFQATT and CDR2 SNEGSKA (reference sequence). CDR3 nucleotides: TGCAGTGCCCCGGGGGTTCCGGAGCTGTTTTTT. It translates to CSAPGVPELFF.

Ten or more counts support this clonotype. The chain has TRBV20-1 and TRBJ2-2; D remains unclear. The CDR3 loop spans 11 amino acids. V shed 3 bases and J shed 6 bases, with 5 bases lying between them. CDR1 and CDR2 (germline): DFQATT, SNEGSKA (reference sequence). CDR3 DNA sequence: TGCAGTGCTAGGGGTTCCGGGGAGCTGTTTTTT. Translated, it gives CSARGSGELFF.

This clonotype was counted many times. The chain couples TRBV6-5 to TRBJ2-5, with D possibly being TRBD2 (6 bases). Germline CDR1 MNHEY, CDR2 SVGAGI. This CDR3 has 16 residues. Trimming took off 4 bases at V and 5 bases at J, with 20 bases between the two ends. CDR3 DNA sequence: TGTGCCAGCAGTTTTGCGTCTCCTTCAGGGAGGGAGACCCAGTACTTC. This encodes CASSFASPSGRETQYF.

This clonotype was counted many times. The genes are TRBV10-3 and TRBJ1-6, with 7 nucleotides matching TRBD1. CDR3 length: 14 amino acids. V was pared by 3 bases and J by 8 bases, with 4 bases of the junction left unmatched. CDR1 is ENHRY, CDR2 SYGVKD, per germline. The chain's CDR3 is CAISDLGTDSPLHF. The CDR3, as DNA: TGTGCCATCAGTGATCTCGGGACAGATTCACCCCTCCACTTT.

This clonotype came up many times. The genes are TRBV12-3 or TRBV12-4 and TRBJ1-1; 8 nucleotides agree with TRBD1. The CDR3 is made up of 17 amino acids. V shed 5 bases and J 0 bases; nucleotides not matched to a gene: 11. Here the CDR3 reads CASSLGQGLNLNTEAFF. The DNA for the CDR3 is TGTGCCAGCAGTCTCGGACAGGGTCTTAACCTGAACACTGAAGCTTTCTTT.

This clonotype has at least ten counts. This chain uses TRBV29-1 with TRBJ2-1; possible D gene TRBD1, 5 bases. This CDR3 contains 13 residues. CDR1 is SQVTM, CDR2 ANQGSEA, per germline. The germline V and J ends were trimmed by 7 bases and 2 bases, with 12 bases remaining between them. Written as DNA, the CDR3 is TGCAGCGCTACGTCAGGGACCTACAATGAGCAGTTCTTC. It encodes CSATSGTYNEQFF.

The sample holds many counts of this clonotype. This chain connects TRBV7-8 to TRBJ1-2; 7 bases map to TRBD1. The V gene end was trimmed by 5 bases and the J gene end by 4 bases; junction bases not matched to a gene: 10. CDR1 SGHVS and CDR2 FQNEAQ come from the germline V gene. The CDR3 loop spans 15 amino acids. The CDR3 loop reads CASSPIGGRGYGYTF. The DNA for the CDR3 is TGTGCCAGCAGCCCAATAGGGGGCAGGGGCTATGGCTACACCTTC.